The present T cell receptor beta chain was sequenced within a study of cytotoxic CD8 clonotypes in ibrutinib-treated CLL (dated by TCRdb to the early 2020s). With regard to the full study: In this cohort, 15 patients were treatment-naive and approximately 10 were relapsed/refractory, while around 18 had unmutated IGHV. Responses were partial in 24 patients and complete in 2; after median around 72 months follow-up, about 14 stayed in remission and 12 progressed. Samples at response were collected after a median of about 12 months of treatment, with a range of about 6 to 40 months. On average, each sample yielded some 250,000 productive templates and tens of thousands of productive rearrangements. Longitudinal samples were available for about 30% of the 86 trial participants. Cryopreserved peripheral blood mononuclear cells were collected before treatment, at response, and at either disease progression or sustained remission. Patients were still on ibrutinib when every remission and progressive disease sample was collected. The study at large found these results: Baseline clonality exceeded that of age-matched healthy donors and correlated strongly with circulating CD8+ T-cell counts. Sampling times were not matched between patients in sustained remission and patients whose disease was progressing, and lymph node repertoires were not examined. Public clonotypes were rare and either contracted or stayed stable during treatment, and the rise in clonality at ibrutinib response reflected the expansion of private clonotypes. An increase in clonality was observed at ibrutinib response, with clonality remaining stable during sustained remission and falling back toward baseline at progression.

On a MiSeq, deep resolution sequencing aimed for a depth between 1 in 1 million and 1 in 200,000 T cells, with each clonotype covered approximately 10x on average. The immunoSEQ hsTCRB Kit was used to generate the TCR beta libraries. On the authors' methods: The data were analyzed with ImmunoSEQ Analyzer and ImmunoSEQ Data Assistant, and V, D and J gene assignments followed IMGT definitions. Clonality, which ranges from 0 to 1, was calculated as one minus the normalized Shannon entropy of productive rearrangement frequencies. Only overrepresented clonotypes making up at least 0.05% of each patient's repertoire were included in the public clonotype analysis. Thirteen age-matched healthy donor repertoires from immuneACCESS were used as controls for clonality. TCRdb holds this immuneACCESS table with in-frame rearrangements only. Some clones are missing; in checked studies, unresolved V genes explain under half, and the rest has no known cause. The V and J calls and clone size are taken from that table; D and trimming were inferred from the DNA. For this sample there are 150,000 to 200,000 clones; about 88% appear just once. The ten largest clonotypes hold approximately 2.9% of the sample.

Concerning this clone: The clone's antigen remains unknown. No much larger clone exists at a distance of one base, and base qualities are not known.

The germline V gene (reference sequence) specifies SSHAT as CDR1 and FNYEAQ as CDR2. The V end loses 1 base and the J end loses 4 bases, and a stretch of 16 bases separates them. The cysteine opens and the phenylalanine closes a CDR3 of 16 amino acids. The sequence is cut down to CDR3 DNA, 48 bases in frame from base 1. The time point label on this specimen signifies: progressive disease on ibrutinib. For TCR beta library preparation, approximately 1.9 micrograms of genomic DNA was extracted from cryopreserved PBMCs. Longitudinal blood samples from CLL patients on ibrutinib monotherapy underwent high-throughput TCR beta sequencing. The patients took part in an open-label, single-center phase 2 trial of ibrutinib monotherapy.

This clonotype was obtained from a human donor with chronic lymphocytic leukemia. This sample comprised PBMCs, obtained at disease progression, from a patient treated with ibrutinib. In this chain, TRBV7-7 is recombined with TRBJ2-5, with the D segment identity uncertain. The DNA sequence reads TGTGCCAGCAGCTTAGGTGTGGTAGGAGCAGCAGAGACCCAGTACTTC. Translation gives CASSLGVVGAAETQYF.